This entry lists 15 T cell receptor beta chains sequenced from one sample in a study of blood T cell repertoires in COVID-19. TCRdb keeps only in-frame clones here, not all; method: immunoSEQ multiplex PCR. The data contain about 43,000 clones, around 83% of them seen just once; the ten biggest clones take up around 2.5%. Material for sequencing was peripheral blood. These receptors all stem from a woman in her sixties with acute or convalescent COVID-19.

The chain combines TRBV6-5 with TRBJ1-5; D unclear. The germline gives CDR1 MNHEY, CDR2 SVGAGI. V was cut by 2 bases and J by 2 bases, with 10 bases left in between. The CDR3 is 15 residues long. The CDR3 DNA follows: TGTGCCAGCAGTTACGCTAGGGAGGGCAATCAGCCCCAGCATTTT. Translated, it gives CASSYAREGNQPQHF.

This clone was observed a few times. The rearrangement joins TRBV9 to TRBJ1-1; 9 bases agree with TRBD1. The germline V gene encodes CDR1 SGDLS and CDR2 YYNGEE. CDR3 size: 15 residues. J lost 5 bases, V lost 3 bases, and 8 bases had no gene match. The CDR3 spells CASSAAGTGTTEAFF. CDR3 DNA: TGTGCCAGCAGCGCTGCCGGGACAGGGACGACTGAAGCTTTCTTT.

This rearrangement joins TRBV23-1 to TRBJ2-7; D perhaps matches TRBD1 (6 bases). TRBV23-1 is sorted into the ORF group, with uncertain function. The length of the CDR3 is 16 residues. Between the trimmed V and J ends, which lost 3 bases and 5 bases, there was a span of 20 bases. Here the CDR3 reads CASSQADSPIVHEQYF. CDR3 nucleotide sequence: TGCGCCAGCAGTCAGGCGGACAGCCCCATCGTCCACGAGCAGTACTTC.

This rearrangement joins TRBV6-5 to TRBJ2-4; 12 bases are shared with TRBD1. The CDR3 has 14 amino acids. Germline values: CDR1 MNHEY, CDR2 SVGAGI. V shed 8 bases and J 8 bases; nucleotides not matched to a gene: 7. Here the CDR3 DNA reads TGTGCCAGCCAACCCGGGACAGGGGGCCACATTCAGTACTTC. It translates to CASQPGTGGHIQYF.

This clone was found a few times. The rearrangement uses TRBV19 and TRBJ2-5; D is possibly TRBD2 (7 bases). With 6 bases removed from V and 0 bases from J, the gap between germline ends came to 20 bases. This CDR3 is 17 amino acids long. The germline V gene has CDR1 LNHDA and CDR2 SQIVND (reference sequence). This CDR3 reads CASRGAGRAGNQETQYF. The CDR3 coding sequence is TGTGCCAGTAGGGGGGCAGGGAGGGCCGGGAACCAAGAGACCCAGTACTTC.

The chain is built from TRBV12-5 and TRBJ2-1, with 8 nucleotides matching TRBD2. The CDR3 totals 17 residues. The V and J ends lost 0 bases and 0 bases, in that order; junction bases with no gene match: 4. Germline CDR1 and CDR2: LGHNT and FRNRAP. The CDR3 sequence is CASGLVASGHSYNEQFF. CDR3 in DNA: TGTGCTAGTGGTTTGGTGGCTAGCGGGCACTCCTACAATGAGCAGTTCTTC.

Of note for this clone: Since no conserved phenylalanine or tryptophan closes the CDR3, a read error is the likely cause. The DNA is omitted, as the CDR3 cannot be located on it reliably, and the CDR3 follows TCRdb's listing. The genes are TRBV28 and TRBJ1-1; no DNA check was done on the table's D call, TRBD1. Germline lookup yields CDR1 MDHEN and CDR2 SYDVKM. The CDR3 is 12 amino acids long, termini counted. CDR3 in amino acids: CASSGDSQLWVC.

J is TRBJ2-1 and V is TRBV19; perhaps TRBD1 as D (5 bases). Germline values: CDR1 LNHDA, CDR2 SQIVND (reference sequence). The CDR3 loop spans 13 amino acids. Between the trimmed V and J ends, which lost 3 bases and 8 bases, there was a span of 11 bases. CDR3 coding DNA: TGTGCCAGTAGTATTTCTGGGGCAGATGAGCAGTTCTTC. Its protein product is CASSISGADEQFF.

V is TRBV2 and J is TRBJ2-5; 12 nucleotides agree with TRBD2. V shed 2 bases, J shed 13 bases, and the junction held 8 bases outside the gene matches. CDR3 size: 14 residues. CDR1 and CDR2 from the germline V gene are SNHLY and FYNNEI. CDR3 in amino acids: CASSERLAGVARYF. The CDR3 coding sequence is TGTGCCAGCAGTGAACGACTAGCGGGGGTAGCTCGGTACTTC.

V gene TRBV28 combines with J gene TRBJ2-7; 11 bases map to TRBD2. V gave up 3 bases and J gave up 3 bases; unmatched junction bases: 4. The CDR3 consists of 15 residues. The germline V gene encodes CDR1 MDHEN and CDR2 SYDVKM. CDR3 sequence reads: CASSFAGTSGYEQYF. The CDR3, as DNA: TGTGCCAGCAGTTTTGCCGGGACTAGCGGCTACGAGCAGTACTTC.

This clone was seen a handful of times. The DNA for the CDR3 is TGTGCCACCAATTTGGAGGGACCAACCTACGAGCAGTACTTC. Translated, it gives CATNLEGPTYEQYF. The chain uses TRBV25-1 and TRBJ2-7; possibly TRBD2 for D (6 bases). The CDR3 sequence is 14 residues long. The germline gives CDR1 MGHDK, CDR2 SYGVNS. The germline V and J ends were trimmed by 10 bases and 2 bases, with 18 bases remaining between them.

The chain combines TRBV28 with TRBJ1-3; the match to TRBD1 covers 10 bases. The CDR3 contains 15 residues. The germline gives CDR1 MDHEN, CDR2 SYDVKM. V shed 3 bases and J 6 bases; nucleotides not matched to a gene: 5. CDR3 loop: CASSFFGTGVNTIYF. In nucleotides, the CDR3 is TGTGCCAGCAGTTTTTTCGGGACAGGGGTAAACACCATATATTTT.

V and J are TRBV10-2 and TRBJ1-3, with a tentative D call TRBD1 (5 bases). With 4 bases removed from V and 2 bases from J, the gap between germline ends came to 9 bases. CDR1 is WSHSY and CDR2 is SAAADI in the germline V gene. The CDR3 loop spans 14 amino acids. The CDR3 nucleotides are TGCGCCAGCAGTGCCAAGGGGCCTGGAAACACCATATATTTT. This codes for CASSAKGPGNTIYF.

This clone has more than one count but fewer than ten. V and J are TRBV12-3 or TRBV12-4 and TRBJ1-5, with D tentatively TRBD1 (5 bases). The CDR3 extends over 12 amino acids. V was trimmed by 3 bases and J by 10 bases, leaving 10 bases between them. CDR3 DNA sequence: TGTGCCAGCAGTTTCGGGGGGGGTCCCCAGCATTTT. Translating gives CASSFGGGPQHF.

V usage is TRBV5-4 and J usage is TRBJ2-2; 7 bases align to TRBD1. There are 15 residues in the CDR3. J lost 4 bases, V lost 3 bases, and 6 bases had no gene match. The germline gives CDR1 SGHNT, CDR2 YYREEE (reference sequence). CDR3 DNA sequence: TGTGCCAGCAGCTCGACAGGGCGAAGCACCGGGGAGCTGTTTTTT. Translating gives CASSSTGRSTGELFF.